This TCR beta chain was profiled in a study of Graves' ophthalmopathy and Graves' hyperthyroidism. Study results and limitations: Most thyroid clonotypes expanded beyond 0.001 frequency were also found in blood.

The germline V gene has CDR1 SGHRS and CDR2 YFSETQ. There are 15 residues in the CDR3. With V trimmed by 2 bases and J by 6 bases, 7 bases remained unmatched. Amplification of TCR beta CDR3 regions used RNA transcripts. The first-round RT-PCR employed HTBI primers together with the Qiagen OneStep RT-PCR kit. A multiplex PCR was then performed as the second round. TCRdb re-analysed the multiplex PCR reads in MiXCR, keeping a single row per CDR3 protein. The sample includes fewer than 400,000 distinct CDR3 sequences, around 18% of them seen just once. Active ophthalmopathy (CAS at least 3, NOSPECS at least 4), lasting under 3 months. This clonotype was seen at least ten times. The antigen is undetermined.

Specimen: peripheral blood. The origin of this receptor is a woman between 18 and 30 years old with Graves' ophthalmopathy. The chain has TRBV5-1 and TRBJ2-2; the match to TRBD1 covers 7 bases. This CDR3 is CASSFRDSRAGELFF. The CDR3 bases are TGCGCCAGCAGCTTCAGGGACAGTCGGGCCGGGGAGCTGTTTTTT.